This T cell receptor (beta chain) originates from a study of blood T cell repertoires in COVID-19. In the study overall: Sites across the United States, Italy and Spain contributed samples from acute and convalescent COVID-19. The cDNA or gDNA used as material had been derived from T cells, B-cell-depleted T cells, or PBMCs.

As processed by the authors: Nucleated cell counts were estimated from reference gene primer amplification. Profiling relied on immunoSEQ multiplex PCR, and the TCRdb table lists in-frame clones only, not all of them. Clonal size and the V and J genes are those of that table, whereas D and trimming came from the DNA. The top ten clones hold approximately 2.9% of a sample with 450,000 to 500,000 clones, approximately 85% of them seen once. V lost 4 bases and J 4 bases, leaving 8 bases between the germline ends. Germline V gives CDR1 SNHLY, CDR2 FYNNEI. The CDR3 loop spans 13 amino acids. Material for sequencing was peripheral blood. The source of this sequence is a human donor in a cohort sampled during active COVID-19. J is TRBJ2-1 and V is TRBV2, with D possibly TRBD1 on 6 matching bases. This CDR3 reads CASSADRYNEQFF. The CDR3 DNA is TGTGCCAGCAGTGCCGACAGGTACAATGAGCAGTTCTTC.